The T cell receptor beta chain under discussion was sequenced for a study of blood T cell repertoires in COVID-19. Overall study: From the United States, Italy and Spain came samples of acute and convalescent COVID-19. PBMCs, B-cell-depleted T cells, or T cells were the source of the cDNA or gDNA that made up the material.

Per germline, CDR1 SEHNR and CDR2 FQNEAQ (reference sequence). The CDR3 runs to 18 residues. Trimming pared 3 bases from V and 3 bases from J, leaving 23 bases between. In the original processing: From reference gene primer amplification, estimates of nucleated cell counts were derived. Assay: immunoSEQ multiplex PCR; the TCRdb copy retains only in-frame clones and omits some. Clonal size and the V and J genes are those of that table, whereas D and trimming came from the DNA. This table has some 260,000 clones, 70% to 90% appearing once. This TCR derives from a human donor in a cohort sampled during active COVID-19. V gene TRBV7-9 combines with J gene TRBJ1-1; TRBD1 is a possible D gene (6 bases). Sequenced material: peripheral blood. The CDR3 loop reads CASSFPLGGEGGHTEAFF. CDR3 in DNA: TGTGCCAGCAGCTTCCCCTTAGGGGGGGAAGGCGGTCACACTGAAGCTTTCTTT. The full variable domain, rest sourced from reference TRBV7-9 and TRBJ1-1, is DTGVSQNPRHKITKRGQNVTFRCDPISEHNRLYWYRQTLGQGPEFLTYFQNEAQLEKSRLLSDRFSAERPKGSFSTLEIQRTEQGDSAMYLCASSFPLGGEGGHTEAFFGQGTRLTVV.